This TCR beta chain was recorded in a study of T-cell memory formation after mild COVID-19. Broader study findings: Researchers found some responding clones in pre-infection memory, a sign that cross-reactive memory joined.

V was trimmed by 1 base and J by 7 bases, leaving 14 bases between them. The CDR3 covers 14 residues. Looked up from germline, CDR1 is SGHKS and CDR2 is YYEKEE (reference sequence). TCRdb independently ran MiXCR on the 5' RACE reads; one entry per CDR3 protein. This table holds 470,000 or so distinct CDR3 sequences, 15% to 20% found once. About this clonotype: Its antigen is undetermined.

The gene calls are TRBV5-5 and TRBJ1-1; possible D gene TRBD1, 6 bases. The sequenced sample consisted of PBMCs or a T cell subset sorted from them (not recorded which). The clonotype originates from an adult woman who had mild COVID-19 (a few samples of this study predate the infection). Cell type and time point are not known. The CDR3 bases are TGTGCCAGCAGCTTGAGCCTCCTACAGGGTGAAGCTTTCTTT. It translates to CASSLSLLQGEAFF.